One and the same sample provided the 18 T cell receptor beta chains below, sequenced in a study of radiotherapy plus CTLA-4 blockade in lung cancer (dated by TCRdb to about 2018). Library preparation was by the immunoSEQ multiplex PCR assay. This is the immuneACCESS table as TCRdb keeps it, with only in-frame sequences that have V and J called. A part of the clones is gone; compared with another copy, unresolved V genes explain less than half, and the rest is unexplained. The table for this sample lists tens of thousands of clones; around 69% of them were counted only once. The ten largest clones represent 11% of the sample. This specimen consisted of peripheral blood, obtained from a patient treated with radiotherapy plus ipilimumab. Receptors originate from a human donor with non-small cell lung cancer who had stable disease on radiotherapy plus ipilimumab.

The rearrangement uses TRBV5-1 and TRBJ1-1; 8 bases line up with TRBD1. V gave up 0 bases and J gave up 1 base; unmatched junction bases: 2. Germline V gene sequence: CDR1 SGHRS, CDR2 YFSETQ. The CDR3 loop spans 15 amino acids. The DNA for the CDR3 is TGCGCCAGCAGCTTGGGGGACAGGAGGAACACTGAAGCTTTCTTT. It specifies CASSLGDRRNTEAFF. The whole variable domain, filled in from reference TRBV5-1 and TRBJ1-1, reads KAGVTQTPRYLIKTRGQQVTLSCSPISGHRSVSWYQQTPGQGLQFLFEYFSETQRNKGNFPGRFSGRQFSNSRSEMNVSTLELGDSALYLCASSLGDRRNTEAFFGQGTRLTVV.

Note on this clone: An end of the junction differs from the germline gene, which may be a read error. The chain links TRBV28 to TRBJ1-2; TRBD1 is a possible D gene (5 bases). CDR3 length: 14 amino acids. Germline V gene sequence: CDR1 MDHEN, CDR2 SYDVKM. CDR3 protein: CASSLTLGGQGRAF. The CDR3 DNA sequence: TGTGCCAGCAGTTTAACACTAGGAGGGCAGGGACGGGCGTTT.

This clone occurred a few times. The chain combines TRBV19 with TRBJ1-5; no clear D. CDR1 and CDR2 (germline): LNHDA, SQIVND (reference sequence). CDR3 length: 15 amino acids. With 2 bases removed from V and 3 bases from J, the gap between germline ends came to 11 bases. The CDR3 region has the DNA TGTGCCAGTAGTATAAACCGGGTCCCCAATCAGCCCCAGCATTTT. Residues: CASSINRVPNQPQHF.

The V gene is TRBV19, the J gene TRBJ2-2; D is possibly TRBD2 (6 bases). CDR3 size: 13 residues. With 4 bases removed from V and 6 bases from J, the gap between germline ends came to 9 bases. Germline CDR1 LNHDA, CDR2 SQIVND (reference sequence). The CDR3 DNA follows: TGTGCCAGTAGTACCTCGGGGGCCGGGGAGCTGTTTTTT. It translates to CASSTSGAGELFF.

This sequence joins TRBV2 and TRBJ2-2, with D possibly called TRBD1 or TRBD2 (5 bases each). V lost 3 bases, J lost 4 bases, and 12 bases lay in between. Germline values: CDR1 SNHLY, CDR2 FYNNEI. The CDR3 is 15 residues long. CDR3 region: CASSDGTAPTGELFF. The DNA for the CDR3 is TGTGCCAGCAGTGACGGGACGGCTCCCACCGGGGAGCTGTTTTTT.

The chain uses TRBV4-1 and TRBJ2-3; D is possibly TRBD2 (6 bases). V dropped 0 bases and J dropped 6 bases, with 13 bases sitting between them. Germline lookup yields CDR1 MGHRA and CDR2 YSYEKL. The CDR3 spans 15 residues. In nucleotides, the CDR3 is TGCGCCAGCAGCCAAGAGTGGGGGGATCGGGATACGCAGTATTTT. Translating gives CASSQEWGDRDTQYF.

The chain combines TRBV5-4 with TRBJ2-3, with D perhaps TRBD2 (7 bases). CDR3 length equals 16 residues. Germline CDR1 and CDR2: SGHNT and YYREEE (reference sequence). Trimming removed 5 bases from V and 4 bases from J, with 20 bases in between. The CDR3 coding sequence is TGTGCCAGCAGTCGTCTTACGGGGGGCGCGCCAGATACGCAGTATTTT. The encoded protein is CASSRLTGGAPDTQYF.

A single count supports this clone. The junction differs from germline at one of its ends, possibly a read error. V gene TRBV18 combines with J gene TRBJ1-5; D not certain. Germline-derived CDR1 and CDR2 are KGHSH and LQKENI. The CDR3 covers 13 residues. CDR3 region: CASSPYEAQTQHF. CDR3 DNA sequence: TGTGCCAGCTCACCCTATGAAGCTCAGACCCAGCATTTT.

The chain uses TRBV5-6 and TRBJ1-5; weak D call: TRBD1 (6 bases). Trimming pared 2 bases from V and 5 bases from J, leaving 17 bases between. The CDR3 contains 16 residues. Germline CDR1 is SGHDT and CDR2 is YYEEEE. Written as DNA, the CDR3 is TGTGCCAGCAGCTTAACAGGGTATTATGGTGATCAGCCCCAGCATTTT. The encoded protein is CASSLTGYYGDQPQHF.

V and J are TRBV5-4 and TRBJ2-1; the D call may be TRBD1 or TRBD2 (5 bases each). V lost 0 bases and J 5 bases, leaving 9 bases between the germline ends. The CDR3 is made up of 14 amino acids. Germline lookup yields CDR1 SGHNT and CDR2 YYREEE (reference sequence). For the CDR3, the DNA is TGTGCCAGCAGCTTGGTAGGGGACCACAATGAGCAGTTCTTC. It yields the protein CASSLVGDHNEQFF.

This clone showed up just once. This chain joins TRBV7-9 and TRBJ1-1; TRBD1 matches at 7 bases. CDR3 length equals 14 residues. V trimming: 3 bases; J trimming: 1 base; junction bases outside the gene matches: 2. Germline V CDR1 and CDR2: SEHNR, FQNEAQ (reference sequence). As DNA, the CDR3 is TGTGCCAGCAGCTTTGGGACAGCGAACACTGAAGCTTTCTTT. It translates to CASSFGTANTEAFF.

V is TRBV4-3 and J is TRBJ2-7, with 9 positions matching TRBD1. This CDR3 has 13 amino acids. CDR1 and CDR2 (germline): LGHNA, YSLEER. V shed 4 bases, J shed 7 bases, and the junction held 5 bases outside the gene matches. CDR3 residues: CASSRGQGQEQYF. The CDR3 nucleotides read TGCGCCAGCAGCCGCGGACAGGGGCAGGAGCAGTACTTC.

V usage is TRBV6-6 and J usage is TRBJ2-1, with 9 bases lining up with TRBD2. Germline V CDR1 and CDR2: MNHNY, SVGAGI (reference sequence). The junction had 5 bases not matched to a gene; V was cut back by 7 bases and J by 4 bases. The CDR3 sequence is 14 residues long. This CDR3 reads CASKASGEYNEQFF. CDR3 nucleotide sequence: TGTGCCAGCAAGGCTAGCGGGGAATACAATGAGCAGTTCTTC.

The chain has TRBV10-1 and TRBJ1-2, with unresolved D. Germline CDR1 and CDR2: WNHNN and SYGVQD (reference sequence). CDR3 length equals 13 residues. The V end was cut by 2 bases, the J end by 3 bases, with 7 bases between. Here the CDR3 reads CASSENQDYGYTF. The CDR3 DNA reads TGCGCCAGCAGTGAGAATCAGGACTATGGCTACACCTTC.

This clone occurred a few times. The chain uses TRBV5-4 and TRBJ1-2, with 7 bases matching TRBD1. V shed 3 bases, J shed 3 bases, and the junction held 8 bases outside the gene matches. The CDR3 totals 15 residues. The germline gives CDR1 SGHNT, CDR2 YYREEE (reference sequence). In nucleotides, the CDR3 is TGTGCCAGCAGCTCTTGGACAGGACCCTACTATGGCTACACCTTC. Translated: CASSSWTGPYYGYTF.

CDR3 region: CAAREGGTGELFF. The CDR3, as DNA: TGTGCCGCTAGAGAGGGAGGCACCGGGGAGCTGTTTTTT. The V gene is TRBV6-1, the J gene TRBJ2-2, with D perhaps TRBD2 (6 bases). Deletions cut 11 bases from V and 4 bases from J, with 14 bases between. The CDR3 runs 13 residues. Germline CDR1 reads MNHNS; CDR2 reads SASEGT.

The gene calls are TRBV6-5 and TRBJ2-7; 9 bases line up with TRBD1. The CDR3 is made up of 14 amino acids. The germline CDR1 and CDR2 sequences are MNHEY and SVGAGI. V was clipped by 6 bases and J by 4 bases; unmatched bases: 7. The CDR3 coding sequence is TGTGCCAGCAGGTATGGGACAGGGAGGTACGAGCAGTACGTC. It encodes CASRYGTGRYEQYV.

The rearrangement joins TRBV25-1 to TRBJ2-3; TRBD1 agrees at 8 bases. The V gene end was trimmed by 7 bases and the J gene end by 2 bases; junction bases not matched to a gene: 8. CDR1 and CDR2 from the germline V gene are MGHDK and SYGVNS. The CDR3 extends over 15 amino acids. CDR3 sequence: CASKGQGSNTDTQYF. CDR3 nucleotide sequence: TGTGCCAGCAAAGGACAGGGATCGAACACAGATACGCAGTATTTT.